This T cell receptor (beta chain) emerged from a study of T cell changes during pregnancy in multiple sclerosis. This CDR3 contains 16 residues. V lost 1 base and J 2 bases, leaving 14 bases between the germline ends. The V gene's germline CDR1 is PRHDT and CDR2 FYEKMQ (reference sequence). Using immunoSEQ multiplex PCR, the repertoire was profiled, and TCRdb retains in-frame clones only, with some absent. This table has around 73,000 clones, about 92% appearing once. The chain links TRBV13 to TRBJ1-1, with a possible D match to TRBD1 (6 bases). The sample consisted of peripheral blood, taken in the third trimester of pregnancy. This TCR came from a female donor in good health, enrolled as a control in a pregnancy study. In DNA form, the CDR3 reads TGTGCCAGCAGCTTAGTTGCGGACAGACATAACACTGAAGCTTTCTTT. As protein: CASSLVADRHNTEAFF.